This TCR beta chain came from a study of vaccination and CD4 T cells after COVID-19. Study outcomes and limitations: A nonsignificant rise from about 20 to 38 was seen in the median number of SARS-CoV-2-reactive clonotypes.

Notes on this clonotype: Its antigen is still unknown.

Treatment: roughly ten-day PBMC culture with coronavirus spike peptide pools or control peptides (ViraFEST assay). Negative selection recovered the CD4+ T cells once they had spent less than 11 days in culture. Deletions cut 3 bases from V and 4 bases from J, with 7 bases between. Germline V gene sequence: CDR1 GTSNPN, CDR2 SVGIG (reference sequence). This CDR3 has 11 residues. With the Oncomine TCR Beta short-read assay, DNA from cultured CD4+ T cells was sequenced. One entry per CDR3 protein results from TCRdb running MiXCR on the PCR reads. The sample has 15,000 to 20,000 distinct CDR3 sequences; roughly 50% are singletons.

The chain links TRBV30 to TRBJ2-7; D is ambiguous. This clonotype originated in a human donor who had recovered from COVID-19. This sample comprised CD4+ T cells from blood, cultured in vitro, obtained before SARS-CoV-2 vaccination. The CDR3 DNA follows: TGTGCCTGGAGGTCCGATTACGAGCAGTACTTC. Translated: CAWRSDYEQYF.